The 12 T cell receptor beta chains in this list originate from one sample, sequenced in a study of shared clonotypes between healthy human individuals. Some clones are missing from TCRdb's copy, which holds only in-frame ones; the method was immunoSEQ multiplex PCR. The sample holds about 2 million clones, roughly 95% seen once. The sample was naive CD4+ T cells sorted from blood. Sample subset: CD45RA+ positively selected. All receptors derive from a man younger than 35 in good health.

The chain joins TRBV30 to TRBJ2-7; 8 positions agree with TRBD1. Germline V gene sequence: CDR1 GTSNPN, CDR2 SVGIG (reference sequence). The CDR3 consists of 13 residues. The junction had 5 bases not matched to a gene; V was cut back by 2 bases and J by 5 bases. The DNA of the CDR3 is TGTGCCTGGAGTTCGGACAGGGCCCACGAGCAGTACTTC. Its protein is CAWSSDRAHEQYF.

The rearrangement links TRBV10-3 to TRBJ2-2; unclear D gene. Germline V gives CDR1 ENHRY, CDR2 SYGVKD. V was trimmed by 4 bases and J by 9 bases, leaving 9 bases between them. The CDR3 runs to 12 residues. The CDR3 region is CAISASERELFF. Written as DNA, the CDR3 is TGTGCCATCAGTGCTTCGGAGAGGGAGCTGTTTTTT.

The chain links TRBV27 to TRBJ2-7; 9 nucleotides line up with TRBD1. CDR1 is MNHEY, CDR2 SMNVEV, per germline (reference sequence). This CDR3 spans 15 amino acids. J was trimmed by 3 bases and V by 2 bases; bases with no gene match: 5. CDR3 protein: CASSLGGQGSYEQYF. The DNA for the CDR3 is TGTGCCAGCAGTTTAGGGGGACAGGGAAGCTACGAGCAGTACTTC.

The rearrangement uses TRBV4-3 and TRBJ2-7; 8 bases align to TRBD1. Germline V gene data show CDR1 as LGHNA and CDR2 as YSLEER. Trimming at V came to 0 bases and at J to 6 bases, leaving 7 bases not matched to a gene. The CDR3 covers 15 residues. DNA for the CDR3: TGCGCCAGCAGCCAAGATCTCCAGGGGGCCACCGAGCAGTACTTC. It is translated as CASSQDLQGATEQYF.

J is TRBJ2-7 and V is TRBV28; 9 nucleotides align to TRBD2. Germline V gene lookup returns CDR1 MDHEN and CDR2 SYDVKM. V shed 4 bases and J 4 bases; nucleotides not matched to a gene: 11. The length of the CDR3 is 16 residues. CDR3 sequence: CASSSPSVAGDYEQYF. The CDR3 DNA follows: TGTGCCAGCAGTTCCCCTTCGGTAGCGGGGGATTACGAGCAGTACTTC.

The chain employs TRBV28 and TRBJ1-4; D remains ambiguous. The CDR3 loop spans 16 amino acids. Trimming took 6 bases from V and 4 from J, leaving 18 bases between them. Germline V gene data show CDR1 as MDHEN and CDR2 as SYDVKM. As DNA, the CDR3 is TGTGCCAGCAGCTTCCCAAATCTCTATGATAATGAAAAACTGTTTTTT. Translating it yields CASSFPNLYDNEKLFF.

This rearrangement joins TRBV6-6 to TRBJ2-3; 7 bases align to TRBD2. In germline, CDR1 is MNHNY, CDR2 SVGAGI (reference sequence). This CDR3 has 16 amino acids. Trimming at V came to 4 bases and at J to 6 bases, leaving 13 bases not matched to a gene. The CDR3 DNA is TGTGCCAGCAGTTTCCGTAAAGCGGGAAGTATGGATACGCAGTATTTT. As protein: CASSFRKAGSMDTQYF.

The chain recombines TRBV30 with TRBJ1-1, with a weak D call TRBD1 (5 bases). The CDR3 consists of 13 residues. The germline gives CDR1 GTSNPN, CDR2 SVGIG (reference sequence). The V gene lost 7 bases and the J gene lost 5 bases, with 17 bases spanning the gap. The CDR3 bases are TGTGCCTCGCTTAGGGCAGGGCGGACTGAAGCTTTCTTT. It encodes CASLRAGRTEAFF.

This sequence joins TRBV19 and TRBJ1-2; the D gene is possibly TRBD1 (6 bases). The CDR3 has 13 residues. CDR1 and CDR2 from the germline V gene are LNHDA and SQIVND (reference sequence). The V gene lost 6 bases and the J gene lost 4 bases, with 12 bases spanning the gap. CDR3 residues: CASSDTGLYGYTF. DNA for the CDR3: TGTGCCAGTAGCGACACAGGGCTCTATGGCTACACCTTC.

V and J are TRBV5-1 and TRBJ1-4; 8 nucleotides line up with TRBD1. The ends lost 3 bases at V and 3 bases at J; junction bases unmatched: 7. This CDR3 has 16 residues. CDR1 and CDR2 from the germline V gene are SGHRS and YFSETQ. CDR3 protein: CASSWQGAMANEKLFF. CDR3 DNA sequence: TGCGCCAGCAGCTGGCAGGGGGCGATGGCTAATGAAAAACTGTTTTTT.

The chain has TRBV7-2 and TRBJ2-1; TRBD1 or TRBD2 may be the D gene (5 bases each). From germline, CDR1 is SGHTA and CDR2 FQGNSA. The ends were cut back, 7 bases at V and 5 bases at J, with 21 bases in the middle. The CDR3 consists of 16 residues. CDR3 coding DNA: TGTGCCAGCACTGATAGAACGCTTTGGGGACACAATGAGCAGTTCTTC. As protein: CASTDRTLWGHNEQFF.

The CDR3 loop is CASSGQRTNEKLFF. CDR3 DNA sequence: TGTGCCAGCAGTGGCCAACGCACTAATGAAAAACTGTTTTTT. V gene TRBV6-1 combines with J gene TRBJ1-4, with D hard to call. V lost 4 bases and J lost 2, with 8 bases in between. Germline V gene sequence: CDR1 MNHNS, CDR2 SASEGT. The CDR3 loop spans 14 amino acids.